This paragraph covers one T cell receptor beta chain sequence. The target antigen is unknown. The V gene end was trimmed by 1 base and the J gene end by 3 bases; junction bases not matched to a gene: 7. The CDR3 contains 19 residues. Germline assignment: CDR1 SEHNR and CDR2 FQNEAQ (reference sequence). These data are taken from a study of cytomegalovirus exposure and HLA in healthy donors. Study results and limitations: A prior analysis recorded that most TCR beta V segments were productive about 90% or about 30% of the time.

In the PCR, 60 Vbeta and 13 Jbeta primers were used. Method: immunoSEQ multiplex PCR; TCRdb's copy keeps in-frame clones and lacks some. Of about 140,000 clones in the sample, 65% to 70% are singletons; the top ten hold more than 9%. The rearrangement uses TRBV7-9 and TRBJ2-6; 12 positions match TRBD1. The TCR was taken from a man aged 25 to 40 in good health and CMV-seropositive. Sequencing was done on a sample of PBMCs. The CDR3 loop reads CASSLGGTGGLFGANVLTF. In nucleotides, the CDR3 is TGTGCCAGCAGCTTAGGGGGGACAGGGGGCCTCTTTGGGGCCAACGTCCTGACTTTC.